Shown below are 11 T cell receptor beta chains from a single sample sequenced in a study of blood T cell repertoires in COVID-19 (dated by TCRdb to the early 2020s). The library was generated by the immunoSEQ multiplex PCR assay. TCRdb took over this immuneACCESS table, retaining in-frame rearrangements with V and J assigned. Such tables are incomplete; in checked studies, under half of the missing clones stem from an unresolved V gene, and the remainder is unexplained. The sample yields over 600,000 clones; 75% to 90% were counted once. The ten top clones hold about 0.24% of the sample. Sequenced sample: peripheral blood. The receptors shown here come from a woman younger than 35 with acute or convalescent COVID-19.

This clone has more than one count but fewer than ten. The CDR3 is CASRSGFEEQFF. The DNA for the CDR3 is TGCGCCAGCAGGTCAGGGTTCGAGGAGCAGTTCTTC. The rearrangement joins TRBV5-1 to TRBJ2-1; tentatively, D is TRBD1 (5 bases). This CDR3 contains 12 residues. CDR1 is SGHRS and CDR2 is YFSETQ in the germline V gene. V lost 5 bases and J 10 bases, leaving 13 bases between the germline ends. Together with reference TRBV5-1 and TRBJ2-1, the CDR3 gives the full variable domain: KAGVTQTPRYLIKTRGQQVTLSCSPISGHRSVSWYQQTPGQGLQFLFEYFSETQRNKGNFPGRFSGRQFSNSRSEMNVSTLELGDSALYLCASRSGFEEQFFGPGTRLTVL.

The rearrangement joins TRBV5-6 to TRBJ1-4, with TRBD1 as a possible D gene (6 bases). This CDR3 is built from 15 residues. Germline loops: CDR1 SGHDT, CDR2 YYEEEE. The germline V and J ends were trimmed by 5 bases and 8 bases, with 19 bases remaining between them. The CDR3 loop is CASSFWDLTGEKLFF. Written as DNA, the CDR3 is TGTGCCAGCAGTTTCTGGGACCTTACAGGGGAAAAACTGTTTTTT.

This clone occurred once. V is TRBV7-9 and J is TRBJ2-3, with a possible D match to TRBD1 (5 bases). This CDR3 comprises 15 residues. Trimming took off 5 bases at V and 5 bases at J, with 17 bases between the two ends. Germline values: CDR1 SEHNR, CDR2 FQNEAQ (reference sequence). The CDR3 sequence is CASSPDNTRQDTQYF. CDR3 DNA: TGTGCCAGCAGCCCGGACAACACTCGCCAAGATACGCAGTATTTT.

A single count supports this clone. This sequence joins TRBV5-6 and TRBJ1-3; possibly TRBD1 for D (6 bases). Deletions cut 2 bases from V and 1 base from J, with 7 bases between. The CDR3 is 14 amino acids. CDR1 SGHDT and CDR2 YYEEEE come from the germline V gene. The CDR3, as DNA: TGTGCCAGCAGCTTACAGGGATCTGGAAACACCATATATTTT. It codes for CASSLQGSGNTIYF.

The chain employs TRBV29-1 and TRBJ1-1, with D maybe TRBD1 (5 bases). The V end lost 0 bases, the J end lost 3 bases, and 8 bases lay between the germline ends. Germline assignment: CDR1 SQVTM and CDR2 ANQGSEA. This CDR3 region has 13 residues. CDR3 sequence: CSVEEWGDTEAFF. CDR3 coding DNA: TGCAGCGTTGAAGAGTGGGGGGACACTGAAGCTTTCTTT. The whole variable domain, remainder taken from reference TRBV29-1 and TRBJ1-1, is SAVISQKPSRDICQRGTSLTIQCQVDSQVTMMFWYRQQPGQSLTLIATANQGSEATYESGFVIDKFPISRPNLTFSTLTVSNMSPEDSSIYLCSVEEWGDTEAFFGQGTRLTVV.

The chain uses TRBV5-6 and TRBJ1-5; perhaps TRBD1 as D (5 bases). The V gene's germline CDR1 is SGHDT and CDR2 YYEEEE. Deletions cut 3 bases from V and 0 bases from J, with 13 bases between. The CDR3 runs to 16 residues. CDR3 amino acids: CASSSRQLYSNQPQHF. CDR3 DNA sequence: TGTGCCAGCAGCTCGAGACAGCTTTATAGCAATCAGCCCCAGCATTTT. Together with reference TRBV5-6 and TRBJ1-5, the CDR3 gives the full variable domain: DAGVTQSPTHLIKTRGQQVTLRCSPKSGHDTVSWYQQALGQGPQFIFQYYEEEERQRGNFPDRFSGHQFPNYSSELNVNALLLGDSALYLCASSSRQLYSNQPQHFGDGTRLSIL.

This chain joins TRBV27 and TRBJ1-5; maybe TRBD1 (6 bases). V was clipped by 3 bases and J by 4 bases, with 7 bases between them. Germline V lookup: CDR1 MNHEY, CDR2 SMNVEV (reference sequence). This CDR3 has 13 amino acids. CDR3 in amino acids: CASSFDRNQPQHF. Here the CDR3 DNA reads TGTGCCAGCAGTTTCGACAGGAATCAGCCCCAGCATTTT.

The chain recombines TRBV3-1 (or the pseudogene TRBV3-2) with TRBJ1-2; 9 nucleotides agree with TRBD1. CDR3 length: 15 residues. Germline V CDR1 and CDR2: LGHDT, YNNKEL (reference sequence). With V trimmed by 3 bases and J by 7 bases, 9 bases remained unmatched. CDR3 sequence: CASSHRDRARSGYTF. CDR3 bases: TGTGCCAGCAGCCATAGGGACAGGGCGCGGAGTGGCTACACCTTC.

The V gene is TRBV28, the J gene TRBJ1-4; no firm D call. Germline loops: CDR1 MDHEN, CDR2 SYDVKM. The CDR3 is made up of 16 amino acids. Trimming shortened V by 3 bases and J by 3 bases, and 14 bases separated the two germline ends. CDR3 bases: TGTGCCAGCAGTTTCGCCGACACCTCTTCTAATGAAAAACTGTTTTTT. Translating it yields CASSFADTSSNEKLFF.

This clone was observed a handful of times. The gene calls are TRBV4-2 and TRBJ1-4, with D possibly being TRBD1 (5 bases). The V end was cut by 0 bases, the J end by 3 bases, with 14 bases between. The germline gives CDR1 LGHNA, CDR2 YNFKEQ. The CDR3 length is 17 residues. CDR3: CASSQEGGGAANEKLFF. Written as DNA, the CDR3 is TGTGCCAGCAGCCAAGAAGGCGGGGGTGCAGCTAATGAAAAACTGTTTTTT.

The CDR3, as DNA: TGCGCCAGCAGCCAAGAGGGACAGGGTAAGAATGAGCAGTTCTTC. As protein: CASSQEGQGKNEQFF. The V and J genes are TRBV4-1 and TRBJ2-1, with TRBD1 matching over 9 bases. V gave up 0 bases and J gave up 7 bases; unmatched junction bases: 4. This CDR3 contains 15 residues. CDR1 and CDR2 (germline): MGHRA, YSYEKL.